Presented here are 27 T cell receptor beta chains from one specimen sequenced in a study of blood T cell repertoires in COVID-19. Data came from immunoSEQ multiplex PCR; TCRdb stores just in-frame clones and leaves some out. The repertoire includes roughly 68,000 clones, roughly 83% of them detected once, and approximately 8.8% sits in the top ten. The sequencing input was peripheral blood. These receptors all come from a man aged 50 to 60 with active COVID-19.

In this sample, this clone turned up a few times. A junction end diverges from the germline sequence, so it may reflect a read error. The chain has TRBV7-7 and TRBJ2-3; TRBD1 aligns across 9 bases. Germline values: CDR1 SSHAT, CDR2 FNYEAQ (reference sequence). This CDR3 is 16 amino acids long. The CDR3 loop is CASSLPGTGPTDTQYF. The CDR3 DNA sequence: TGTGCTAGCAGCTTACCCGGGACAGGGCCCACAGATACGCAGTATTTT.

The V call is TRBV20-1, the J call TRBJ2-3; D possibly corresponds to TRBD1 (6 bases). The CDR3 sequence is 10 residues long. Per the germline V gene, CDR1 is DFQATT and CDR2 is SNEGSKA (reference sequence). CDR3 sequence reads: CAGVRDTQYF. In DNA, the CDR3 is TGCGCAGGGGTGAGGGATACGCAGTATTTT.

This chain uses TRBV5-4 with TRBJ2-1; possible D gene TRBD2, 5 bases. Germline V gene data show CDR1 as SGHNT and CDR2 as YYREEE (reference sequence). Trimming removed 0 bases at V and 3 bases at J, with 7 bases between. This CDR3 comprises 14 residues. The CDR3, as DNA: TGTGCCAGCAGCTTGGCTAGCTACTACAATGAGCAGTTCTTC. It is translated as CASSLASYYNEQFF.

The V gene is TRBV6-5, the J gene TRBJ2-5; no clear D. The CDR3 consists of 13 residues. The germline CDR1 and CDR2 sequences are MNHEY and SVGAGI. V was pared by 4 bases and J by 7 bases, with 13 bases between. CDR3 sequence: CASSSSPPSTQYF. CDR3 DNA sequence: TGTGCCAGCAGTTCGAGCCCTCCGTCGACCCAGTACTTC.

V is TRBV10-3 and J is TRBJ1-1; weak D call: TRBD1 (6 bases). V was trimmed by 10 bases and J by 1 base, leaving 13 bases between them. The length of the CDR3 is 13 residues. The germline V gene encodes CDR1 ENHRY and CDR2 SYGVKD. The CDR3, as DNA: TGTGCCAGCCGAGGGGGGGGGAACACTGAAGCTTTCTTT. This sequence encodes CASRGGGNTEAFF.

The CDR3 is CATSRDLAGRTGELFF. CDR3 bases: TGTGCCACCAGCAGAGATCTTGCGGGTCGGACCGGGGAGCTGTTTTTT. V usage is TRBV15 and J usage is TRBJ2-2, with a tentative D call TRBD2 (5 bases). CDR3 size: 16 residues. V lost 0 bases to trimming and J lost 5 bases, with 13 bases between them. Looked up from germline, CDR1 is LNHNV and CDR2 is YYDKDF (reference sequence).

The chain joins TRBV21-1 to TRBJ1-2; the table calls TRBD1, which could not be checked here. TRBV21-1 is assigned pseudogene status. The CDR3 sequence is 13 residues long. The CDR3 here is CASSKDRGYGYTF. The CDR3 nucleotides are TGTGCCAGCAGCAAGGACAGGGGGTATGGCTACACCTTC.

The chain has TRBV7-8 and TRBJ2-1; 7 bases line up with TRBD2. V shed 0 bases and J 6 bases; nucleotides not matched to a gene: 8. This CDR3 comprises 16 residues. The germline gives CDR1 SGHVS, CDR2 FQNEAQ. CDR3 in amino acids: CASSLARREISNEQFF. CDR3 nucleotide sequence: TGTGCCAGCAGCTTAGCGCGGCGGGAGATCTCCAATGAGCAGTTCTTC.

The J gene is TRBJ2-3, the V gene TRBV5-1; 12 nucleotides line up with TRBD1. V gave up 4 bases and J gave up 0 bases; unmatched junction bases: 3. Germline CDR1 and CDR2: SGHRS and YFSETQ. The CDR3 loop spans 16 amino acids. The CDR3, as DNA: TGCGCCAGCAGCACGGGGACAGGGGGCAGCACAGATACGCAGTATTTT. Residues: CASSTGTGGSTDTQYF.

This clone came up many times. This chain uses TRBV18 with TRBJ2-2; 9 positions match TRBD2. Germline lookup yields CDR1 KGHSH and CDR2 LQKENI. The V segment lost 6 bases and the J segment 2 bases; nucleotides outside the gene matches: 4. This CDR3 region has 15 residues. DNA of the CDR3: TGTGCCAGCTCTCTAGCGGGACGAAACACCGGGGAGCTGTTTTTT. This codes for CASSLAGRNTGELFF.

This chain uses TRBV5-3 with TRBJ2-4; a possible D gene is TRBD1 (9 bases). TRBV5-3 is an open reading frame whose function is uncertain. Between the trimmed V and J ends, which lost 10 bases and 0 bases, there was a span of 20 bases. This CDR3 comprises 16 residues. Here the CDR3 reads CAPGGTGMTAKNIQYF. The CDR3 bases are TGTGCCCCGGGGGGGACAGGGATGACAGCCAAAAACATTCAGTACTTC.

The chain recombines TRBV28 with TRBJ1-1, with 8 bases lining up with TRBD1. CDR1 and CDR2 (germline): MDHEN, SYDVKM. V shed 5 bases, J shed 4 bases, and the junction held 9 bases outside the gene matches. The CDR3 is 15 residues long. CDR3 residues: CASSAMDRAVTEAFF. The CDR3, as DNA: TGTGCCAGCAGTGCGATGGACAGGGCGGTCACTGAAGCTTTCTTT. Full variable domain (outside the CDR3, taken from reference TRBV28 and TRBJ1-1): DVKVTQSSRYLVKRTGEKVFLECVQDMDHENMFWYRQDPGLGLRLIYFSYDVKMKEKGDIPEGYSVSREKKERFSLILESASTNQTSMYLCASSAMDRAVTEAFFGQGTRLTVV.

The table lists this clone with a few counts. The J gene is TRBJ2-7, the V gene TRBV3-1 (or the pseudogene TRBV3-2), with D possibly being TRBD2 (7 bases). Per the germline V gene, CDR1 is LGHDT and CDR2 is YNNKEL (reference sequence). Between the trimmed V and J ends, which lost 1 base and 5 bases, there was a span of 12 bases. This CDR3 is built from 14 residues. DNA of the CDR3: TGTGCCAGCAGCCAAGTAGGGGGGGTCGACGAGCAGTACTTC. Translating it yields CASSQVGGVDEQYF.

J is TRBJ1-5 and V is TRBV27, with 9 bases fitting TRBD1. Germline assignment: CDR1 MNHEY and CDR2 SMNVEV (reference sequence). V trimming: 5 bases; J trimming: 6 bases; junction bases outside the gene matches: 8. CDR3 size: 15 residues. CDR3: CASSPGTGLSQPQHF. CDR3 coding DNA: TGTGCCAGCAGTCCAGGGACAGGGCTGAGTCAGCCCCAGCATTTT.

The rearrangement links TRBV3-1 (or the pseudogene TRBV3-2) to TRBJ2-5, with D unresolved. The germline V and J ends were trimmed by 4 bases and 2 bases, with 14 bases remaining between them. Germline CDR1 and CDR2: LGHDT and YNNKEL (reference sequence). The CDR3 extends over 15 amino acids. The DNA for the CDR3 is TGTGCCAGCAGCCCCACGCCCTTCCAGCAAGAGACCCAGTACTTC. This sequence encodes CASSPTPFQQETQYF.

The J gene is TRBJ1-1, the V gene TRBV7-2; 7 nucleotides line up with TRBD1. The V and J ends lost 5 bases and 4 bases, in that order; junction bases with no gene match: 13. CDR1 and CDR2 (germline): SGHTA, FQGNSA. The CDR3 extends over 16 amino acids. The CDR3, as DNA: TGTGCCAGCAGCCAACAATCCAGGGGGATGGGCACTGAAGCTTTCTTT. Translation: CASSQQSRGMGTEAFF.

DNA of the CDR3: TGTGCCAGCAGCCCAGGACAGTCTTACGAGCAGTACTTC. It codes for CASSPGQSYEQYF. The chain is built from TRBV28 and TRBJ2-7, with TRBD1 as a possible D gene (6 bases). Germline V gene sequence: CDR1 MDHEN, CDR2 SYDVKM. There are 13 residues in the CDR3. V was clipped by 6 bases and J by 4 bases, with 13 bases between them.

The chain combines TRBV4-2 with TRBJ1-1; D call uncertain. Germline V gives CDR1 LGHNA, CDR2 YNFKEQ. The CDR3 has 15 residues. V shed 0 bases and J shed 4 bases, with 12 bases lying between them. The CDR3 bases are TGTGCCAGCAGCCAAGATCTTTCAGTGGTCACTGAAGCTTTCTTT. Amino acids: CASSQDLSVVTEAFF.

The genes are TRBV20-1 and TRBJ2-1; a possible D gene is TRBD2 (5 bases). There are 14 residues in the CDR3. CDR1 is DFQATT, CDR2 SNEGSKA, per germline (reference sequence). The ends were cut back, 7 bases at V and 0 bases at J, with 13 bases in the middle. CDR3 in amino acids: CSVSKGSSYNEQFF. The CDR3 coding sequence is TGCAGTGTTAGTAAAGGGAGCTCCTACAATGAGCAGTTCTTC.

The J gene is TRBJ1-2, the V gene TRBV7-8, with 9 bases that match TRBD1. Germline trimming cut 5 bases from V and 14 bases from J; bases unmatched to any gene: 12. CDR1 SGHVS and CDR2 FQNEAQ come from the germline V gene. The CDR3 length is 13 residues. Here the CDR3 reads CASSHTRDRDSTF. The CDR3 nucleotides read TGTGCCAGCAGCCACACACGGGACAGGGATTCTACCTTC.

The chain joins TRBV11-2 to TRBJ2-3; D may be TRBD2 (5 bases). CDR3 length: 15 amino acids. Germline V gene sequence: CDR1 SGHAT, CDR2 FQNNGV. Trimming took off 4 bases at V and 0 bases at J, with 11 bases between the two ends. DNA of the CDR3: TGTGCCAGCAGCTATATGAAGCGGAGCACAGATACGCAGTATTTT. This translates into CASSYMKRSTDTQYF. Full variable domain (remainder filled in from reference TRBV11-2 and TRBJ2-3): EAGVAQSPRYKIIEKRQSVAFWCNPISGHATLYWYQQILGQGPKLLIQFQNNGVVDDSQLPKDRFSAERLKGVDSTLKIQPAKLEDSAVYLCASSYMKRSTDTQYFGPGTRLTVL.

The chain couples TRBV4-3 to TRBJ1-2; D unresolved. The CDR3 sequence is 13 residues long. Trimming pared 5 bases from V and 5 bases from J, leaving 12 bases between. Looked up from germline, CDR1 is LGHNA and CDR2 is YSLEER. This CDR3 is CASSLVAGYGYTF. CDR3 coding DNA: TGCGCCAGCAGCTTAGTAGCGGGTTATGGCTACACCTTC.

The chain links TRBV29-1 to TRBJ2-1; 12 positions agree with TRBD2. The germline V gene encodes CDR1 SQVTM and CDR2 ANQGSEA. The CDR3 is 14 residues long. V lost 5 bases and J lost 7; bases outside the gene matches: 6. In DNA form, the CDR3 reads TGCAGCGTTAGAGGACTAGCGGGGCGGAATGAGCAGTTCTTC. It specifies CSVRGLAGRNEQFF.

V and J are TRBV7-9 and TRBJ2-1, with 8 bases lining up with TRBD2. The ends lost 0 bases at V and 7 bases at J; junction bases unmatched: 5. CDR1 and CDR2 from the germline V gene are SEHNR and FQNEAQ (reference sequence). There are 15 residues in the CDR3. Written as DNA, the CDR3 is TGTGCCAGCAGCTTAGCGAGGACTAGCCTTAATGAGCAGTTCTTC. This translates into CASSLARTSLNEQFF.

CDR3 sequence (DNA): TGTGCCAGCAGCATTCAGGGCACTAGCACAGATACGCAGTATTTT. Translating gives CASSIQGTSTDTQYF. This chain joins TRBV9 and TRBJ2-3, with D perhaps matching TRBD1 (5 bases). This CDR3 has 15 amino acids. V was clipped by 4 bases and J by 0 bases, with 12 bases between them. Per germline, CDR1 SGDLS and CDR2 YYNGEE.

The chain couples TRBV5-4 to TRBJ2-5; no reliable D call. V was trimmed by 4 bases and J by 1 base, leaving 8 bases between them. Germline CDR1 SGHNT, CDR2 YYREEE (reference sequence). This CDR3 is 13 amino acids long. The CDR3 protein is CASSRVGQETQYF. CDR3 sequence (DNA): TGTGCCAGCAGCCGGGTGGGCCAAGAGACCCAGTACTTC.

The chain carries TRBV1 and TRBJ2-1; TRBD2 reflects the table's D call only, with no check against the DNA. TRBV1 is a pseudogene segment. The CDR3 covers 20 residues. The CDR3 nucleotides are TGCACCAGCAGCCACCGGCTAGCGGGAGAAACCCGAGGGGTATACAATGAGCAGTTCTTC. Residues: CTSSHRLAGETRGVYNEQFF.